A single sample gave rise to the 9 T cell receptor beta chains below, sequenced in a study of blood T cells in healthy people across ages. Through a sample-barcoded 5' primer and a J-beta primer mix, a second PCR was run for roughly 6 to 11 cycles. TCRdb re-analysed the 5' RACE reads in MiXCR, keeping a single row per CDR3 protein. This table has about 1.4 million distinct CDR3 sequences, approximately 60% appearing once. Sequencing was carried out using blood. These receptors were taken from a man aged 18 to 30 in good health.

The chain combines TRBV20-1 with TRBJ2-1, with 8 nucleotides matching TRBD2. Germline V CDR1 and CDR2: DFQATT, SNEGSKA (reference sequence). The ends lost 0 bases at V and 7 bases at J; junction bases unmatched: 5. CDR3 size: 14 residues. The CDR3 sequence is CSARDIKRENEQFF. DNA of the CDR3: TGCAGTGCTAGAGATATTAAGCGGGAGAATGAGCAGTTCTTC.

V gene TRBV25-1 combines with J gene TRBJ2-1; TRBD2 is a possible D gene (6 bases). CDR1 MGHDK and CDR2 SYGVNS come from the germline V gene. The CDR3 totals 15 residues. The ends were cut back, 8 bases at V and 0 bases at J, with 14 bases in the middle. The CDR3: CASVGSTYSYNEQFF. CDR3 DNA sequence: TGTGCCAGCGTCGGGAGCACATACTCCTACAATGAGCAGTTCTTC.

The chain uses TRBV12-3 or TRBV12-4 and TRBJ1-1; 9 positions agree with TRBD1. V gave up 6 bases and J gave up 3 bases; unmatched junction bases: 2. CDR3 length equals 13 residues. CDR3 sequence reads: CASRDRGHTEAFF. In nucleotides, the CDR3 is TGTGCCAGCAGGGACAGGGGCCACACTGAAGCTTTCTTT.

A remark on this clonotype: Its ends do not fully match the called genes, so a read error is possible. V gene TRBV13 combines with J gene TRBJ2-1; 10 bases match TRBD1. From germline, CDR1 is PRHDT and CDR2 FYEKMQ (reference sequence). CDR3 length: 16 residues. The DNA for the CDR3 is TGTGCCAGCAGCTCCTTAGACAGGGGGCCCCACAATGGGCAGTTCTTC. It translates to CASSSLDRGPHNGQFF.

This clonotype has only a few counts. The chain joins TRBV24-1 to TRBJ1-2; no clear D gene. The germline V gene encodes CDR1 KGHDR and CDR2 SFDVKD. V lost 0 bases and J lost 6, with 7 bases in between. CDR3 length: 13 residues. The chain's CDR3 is CATSDLEGHGYTF. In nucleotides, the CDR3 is TGTGCCACCAGTGATTTGGAAGGGCATGGCTACACCTTC.

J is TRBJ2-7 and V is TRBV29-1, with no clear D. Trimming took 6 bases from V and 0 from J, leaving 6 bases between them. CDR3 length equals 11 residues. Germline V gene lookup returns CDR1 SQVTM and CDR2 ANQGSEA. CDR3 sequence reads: CSVGPSYEQYF. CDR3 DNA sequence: TGCAGCGTAGGTCCCTCCTACGAGCAGTACTTC.

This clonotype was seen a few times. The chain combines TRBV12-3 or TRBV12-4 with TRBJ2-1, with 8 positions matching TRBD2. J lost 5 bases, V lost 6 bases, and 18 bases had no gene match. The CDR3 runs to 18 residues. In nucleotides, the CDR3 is TGTGCCAGCAGCCCCACTTTGTTGGGCGGGAGGACCCACAATGAGCAGTTCTTC. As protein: CASSPTLLGGRTHNEQFF.

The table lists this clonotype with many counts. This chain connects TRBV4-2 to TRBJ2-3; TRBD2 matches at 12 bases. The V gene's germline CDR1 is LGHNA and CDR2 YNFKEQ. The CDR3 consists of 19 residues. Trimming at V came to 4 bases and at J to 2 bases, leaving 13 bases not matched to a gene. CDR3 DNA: TGTGCCAGCAGCCCCTATACCTCCGGACTAGCGGGGTCCACAGATACGCAGTATTTT. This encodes CASSPYTSGLAGSTDTQYF.

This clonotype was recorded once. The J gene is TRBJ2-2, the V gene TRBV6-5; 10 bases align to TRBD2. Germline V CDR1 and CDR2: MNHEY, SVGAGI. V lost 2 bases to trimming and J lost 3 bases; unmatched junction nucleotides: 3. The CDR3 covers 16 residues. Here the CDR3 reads CASSYNSGRDTGELFF. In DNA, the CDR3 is TGTGCCAGCAGTTACAACAGCGGGAGGGACACCGGGGAGCTGTTTTTT.